Below, 32 T cell receptor beta chains from the same sample are listed, as sequenced in a study of cytomegalovirus exposure and HLA in healthy donors. Primers for the PCR totalled 60 Vbeta and 13 Jbeta. TCRdb's table, derived via immunoSEQ multiplex PCR, lists solely in-frame clones and lacks some. The sample contains approximately 150,000 clones, around 73% of which appear only once. Sequencing was carried out using PBMCs. These TCRs come from a female donor in good health and CMV-seronegative.

V and J are TRBV10-3 and TRBJ2-7; 7 positions agree with TRBD2. This CDR3 spans 15 amino acids. Germline CDR1 reads ENHRY; CDR2 reads SYGVKD. Trimming took 6 bases from V and 3 from J; bases not matched to a gene: 11. Here the CDR3 DNA reads TGTGCCATCAGCGAGACCCGGGGGGTCGGCTACGAGCAGTACTTC. Protein: CAISETRGVGYEQYF.

The rearrangement links TRBV6-1 to TRBJ2-1; 16 bases align to TRBD2. Per germline, CDR1 MNHNS and CDR2 SASEGT. The CDR3 totals 19 residues. The V gene end was trimmed by 4 bases and the J gene end by 5 bases; junction bases not matched to a gene: 11. As DNA, the CDR3 is TGTGCCAGCAGTGTCCCTCCGGGACTAGCGGGGGGGTTGGACAATGAGCAGTTCTTC. Amino acids: CASSVPPGLAGGLDNEQFF.

The chain employs TRBV5-8 and TRBJ1-1; perhaps TRBD1 as D (6 bases). Germline V CDR1 and CDR2: SGHTS, YDEGEE. Trimming took off 4 bases at V and 5 bases at J, with 15 bases between the two ends. The CDR3 is 14 amino acids. Here the CDR3 reads CASSQTNRATEAFF. CDR3 DNA sequence: TGTGCCAGCAGCCAAACCAACAGGGCGACTGAAGCTTTCTTT.

The J gene is TRBJ1-2, the V gene TRBV18; the match to TRBD1 covers 7 bases. The length of the CDR3 is 14 residues. After removal of 3 bases from V and 4 bases from J, the junction contained 5 bases not matched to a gene. Germline assignment: CDR1 KGHSH and CDR2 LQKENI. This CDR3 reads CASSPAGGLYGYTF. The CDR3 nucleotides are TGTGCCAGCTCACCGGCAGGGGGTCTCTATGGCTACACCTTC.

This sequence joins TRBV7-9 and TRBJ1-1; tentative D call: TRBD1 (6 bases). Germline CDR1 and CDR2: SEHNR and FQNEAQ (reference sequence). V lost 4 bases, J lost 1 base, and 16 bases lay in between. CDR3 length: 16 amino acids. The CDR3, as DNA: TGTGCCAGCAGCTCGGCCACAGGGTATAGGAACACTGAAGCTTTCTTT. It yields the protein CASSSATGYRNTEAFF.

V is TRBV18 and J is TRBJ1-1; 11 positions agree with TRBD1. Germline V gene lookup returns CDR1 KGHSH and CDR2 LQKENI. This CDR3 region has 14 residues. V was clipped by 5 bases and J by 5 bases; unmatched bases: 4. CDR3 nucleotide sequence: TGTGCCAGCTCAGAGGGACAGGGGGGAACTGAAGCTTTCTTT. This sequence encodes CASSEGQGGTEAFF. The full variable domain, rest sourced from reference TRBV18 and TRBJ1-1, is NAGVMQNPRHLVRRRGQEARLRCSPMKGHSHVYWYRQLPEEGLKFMVYLQKENIIDESGMPKERFSAEFPKEGPSILRIQQVVRGDSAAYFCASSEGQGGTEAFFGQGTRLTVV.

This clone was recorded a few times. V usage is TRBV27 and J usage is TRBJ1-5; the D gene is possibly TRBD1 (5 bases). CDR3 length: 16 amino acids. Germline V gives CDR1 MNHEY, CDR2 SMNVEV (reference sequence). Trimming removed 1 base from V and 2 bases from J, with 12 bases in between. The DNA for the CDR3 is TGTGCCAGCAGTTTATTTGCCAGGGTCCGCAATCAGCCCCAGCATTTT. It yields the protein CASSLFARVRNQPQHF.

The V and J genes are TRBV7-9 and TRBJ2-1; D is perhaps TRBD1 (6 bases). The CDR3 has 18 residues. CDR1 SEHNR and CDR2 FQNEAQ come from the germline V gene (reference sequence). Trimming took 7 bases from V and 5 from J, leaving 27 bases between them. The CDR3 loop is CASTPTGMRSPGNNEQFF. CDR3 DNA: TGTGCCAGCACCCCGACAGGAATGAGGTCCCCAGGGAACAATGAGCAGTTCTTC.

V gene TRBV7-3 combines with J gene TRBJ2-2; 8 nucleotides match TRBD1. Unmatched junction bases numbered 8, after V lost 5 bases and J lost 6 bases. The CDR3 has 15 amino acids. Germline CDR1 is SGHTA and CDR2 is FQGTGA. CDR3 residues: CASSPSTGAAGELFF. CDR3 in DNA: TGTGCCAGCAGCCCTTCGACAGGGGCTGCCGGGGAGCTGTTTTTT.

The rearrangement links TRBV15 to TRBJ1-4; weak D call: TRBD1 (6 bases). V lost 0 bases and J 5 bases, leaving 13 bases between the germline ends. Germline V gives CDR1 LNHNV, CDR2 YYDKDF (reference sequence). The CDR3 contains 16 residues. The CDR3 spells CATSRDRGGSNEKLFF. The CDR3 bases are TGTGCCACCAGCAGAGATAGGGGGGGCAGCAATGAAAAACTGTTTTTT.

The chain has TRBV28 and TRBJ2-7; TRBD1 agrees at 7 bases. The trim removed 6 bases at V and 1 base at J, leaving 12 bases unmatched. Germline values: CDR1 MDHEN, CDR2 SYDVKM. The CDR3 is 16 residues long. CDR3 sequence (DNA): TGTGCCAGCAGCCTCACAGGGGACCCCTCTTCCTACGAGCAGTACTTC. This translates into CASSLTGDPSSYEQYF.

V is TRBV4-2 and J is TRBJ2-1, with 12 bases fitting TRBD2. Germline V gene sequence: CDR1 LGHNA, CDR2 YNFKEQ. The CDR3 covers 16 residues. V lost 0 bases and J lost 6; bases outside the gene matches: 3. CDR3 in amino acids: CASSQDWGLAGNEQFF. The CDR3 DNA follows: TGTGCCAGCAGCCAAGATTGGGGACTAGCGGGCAATGAGCAGTTCTTC.

The chain uses TRBV7-9 and TRBJ1-4; 7 bases align to TRBD1. Looked up from germline, CDR1 is SEHNR and CDR2 is FQNEAQ (reference sequence). Germline trimming cut 5 bases from V and 14 bases from J; bases unmatched to any gene: 14. This CDR3 is 14 amino acids long. CDR3 amino acids: CASSNRMDRNLLFF. The CDR3 DNA reads TGTGCCAGCAGCAACCGAATGGACAGGAATCTGCTGTTTTTT.

CDR3 region: CASSDGTSGRGNEQFF. The CDR3 region has the DNA TGTGCCAGCAGCGACGGGACTAGCGGGAGGGGTAATGAGCAGTTCTTC. The chain combines TRBV7-9 with TRBJ2-1; 16 bases map to TRBD2. The germline V gene encodes CDR1 SEHNR and CDR2 FQNEAQ (reference sequence). The length of the CDR3 is 16 residues. The trim removed 5 bases at V and 7 bases at J, leaving 5 bases unmatched.

The chain combines TRBV29-1 with TRBJ2-1, with 7 nucleotides matching TRBD1. Unmatched junction bases numbered 8, after V lost 7 bases and J lost 5 bases. Germline CDR1 is SQVTM and CDR2 is ANQGSEA. The CDR3 loop spans 13 amino acids. CDR3 sequence reads: CSGTPGQNNEQFF. In DNA, the CDR3 is TGCAGCGGTACCCCGGGACAGAACAATGAGCAGTTCTTC.

The chain has TRBV27 and TRBJ1-1, with D unclear. Trimming took 3 bases from V and 0 from J, leaving 11 bases between them. Germline V gene sequence: CDR1 MNHEY, CDR2 SMNVEV (reference sequence). The CDR3 has 15 residues. DNA of the CDR3: TGTGCCAGCAGTTTTTCAGCGGTCCTGAACACTGAAGCTTTCTTT. Translated: CASSFSAVLNTEAFF.

The rearrangement joins TRBV10-3 to TRBJ1-2, with TRBD1 matching 8 bases. Trimming took 3 bases from V and 8 from J; bases not matched to a gene: 8. The CDR3 is made up of 14 amino acids. Germline values: CDR1 ENHRY, CDR2 SYGVKD. The CDR3 nucleotides are TGTGCCATCAGTGAATTTGGACAGGGTGACGGCTACACCTTC. Translation gives CAISEFGQGDGYTF.

The CDR3 is CASRRLGSFAKNIQYF. CDR3 bases: TGTGCCAGCAGACGCCTCGGGTCGTTTGCCAAAAACATTCAGTACTTC. The chain couples TRBV27 to TRBJ2-4; D not resolved. CDR3 length: 16 residues. Germline values: CDR1 MNHEY, CDR2 SMNVEV (reference sequence). V was cut by 6 bases and J by 1 base, with 16 bases left in between.

The rearrangement uses TRBV5-1 and TRBJ2-2; D might be TRBD2 (5 bases). This CDR3 is 16 amino acids long. CDR1 is SGHRS and CDR2 is YFSETQ in the germline V gene. The germline V and J ends were trimmed by 0 bases and 4 bases, with 13 bases remaining between them. As DNA, the CDR3 is TGCGCCAGCAGCTTGGGCGGGTTCGCGGGCACCGGGGAGCTGTTTTTT. It is translated as CASSLGGFAGTGELFF.

V usage is TRBV6-1 and J usage is TRBJ2-1, with 7 positions matching TRBD2. The CDR3 has 14 amino acids. Germline V gene data show CDR1 as MNHNS and CDR2 as SASEGT. The J segment lost 7 bases and the V segment lost 4 bases, leaving 7 bases of the junction unmatched. The DNA of the CDR3 is TGTGCCAGCAGTGGCCGGGACTACCTAAATGAGCAGTTCTTC. Translating gives CASSGRDYLNEQFF.

CDR3 nucleotides: TGTGCCAGCAGTCACAGCGGCGAGCAGTACTTC. Amino acids: CASSHSGEQYF. J is TRBJ2-7 and V is TRBV6-5; perhaps TRBD2 as D (5 bases). The CDR3 spans 11 residues. From germline, CDR1 is MNHEY and CDR2 SVGAGI. Trimming removed 5 bases at V and 6 bases at J, with 8 bases between.

V is TRBV5-1 and J is TRBJ2-5; the D gene is possibly TRBD1 (6 bases). The germline gives CDR1 SGHRS, CDR2 YFSETQ. Deletions cut 0 bases from V and 5 bases from J, with 8 bases between. The CDR3 loop spans 13 amino acids. This CDR3 is CASSLGQGETQYF. The CDR3 DNA follows: TGCGCCAGCAGCTTGGGTCAGGGGGAGACCCAGTACTTC.

The chain joins TRBV27 to TRBJ2-7; TRBD1 agrees at 9 bases. In germline, CDR1 is MNHEY, CDR2 SMNVEV (reference sequence). This CDR3 region has 13 residues. V lost 8 bases to trimming and J lost 5 bases; unmatched junction nucleotides: 7. The chain's CDR3 is CASSDRGIHEQYF. CDR3 coding DNA: TGTGCCAGCTCGGACAGGGGTATCCACGAGCAGTACTTC.

This chain uses TRBV6-5 with TRBJ1-2; possibly TRBD1 for D (5 bases). Trimming removed 2 bases at V and 8 bases at J, with 9 bases between. Per germline, CDR1 MNHEY and CDR2 SVGAGI. CDR3 length: 12 residues. For the CDR3, the DNA is TGTGCCAGCAGTTACAAGGGGATGGGCTACACCTTC. Translating it yields CASSYKGMGYTF.

V and J are TRBV2 and TRBJ1-6; 7 bases are a match to TRBD1. The ends lost 4 bases at V and 0 bases at J; junction bases unmatched: 9. The CDR3 has 18 residues. Germline V gene sequence: CDR1 SNHLY, CDR2 FYNNEI. The CDR3 protein is CASSVALDRSSYNSPLHF. In DNA form, the CDR3 reads TGTGCCAGCAGTGTGGCCCTGGACAGGAGCTCCTATAATTCACCCCTCCACTTT.

CDR3 amino acids: CASSLEWAGTEAFF. The CDR3 DNA follows: TGTGCCAGCAGCTTAGAGTGGGCGGGCACTGAAGCTTTCTTT. The chain employs TRBV7-2 and TRBJ1-1; D unclear. Between the trimmed V and J ends, which lost 1 base and 4 bases, there was a span of 10 bases. The CDR3 is 14 amino acids. Germline-derived CDR1 and CDR2 are SGHTA and FQGNSA.

This chain links TRBV27 with TRBJ1-2, with 7 positions matching TRBD1. The germline CDR1 and CDR2 sequences are MNHEY and SMNVEV (reference sequence). The junction had 3 bases not matched to a gene; V was cut back by 1 base and J by 7 bases. This CDR3 is 13 amino acids long. In nucleotides, the CDR3 is TGTGCCAGCAGTTTATACAGGGGCGGTGGCTACACCTTC. As protein: CASSLYRGGGYTF.

This clone was detected only once. The genes are TRBV6-1 and TRBJ2-2; 10 bases align to TRBD2. The germline gives CDR1 MNHNS, CDR2 SASEGT. V lost 0 bases, J lost 6 bases, and 4 bases stayed unmatched. The CDR3 extends over 16 amino acids. The CDR3 coding sequence is TGTGCCAGCAGTGAAGCGGGTACTAGCGGGGCCGGGGAGCTGTTTTTT. Protein sequence: CASSEAGTSGAGELFF.

This clone was detected only once. The V and J genes are TRBV5-4 and TRBJ2-3, with 7 bases matching TRBD2. Trimming at V came to 4 bases and at J to 0 bases, leaving 8 bases not matched to a gene. The CDR3 has 16 amino acids. Germline V CDR1 and CDR2: SGHNT, YYREEE (reference sequence). The CDR3 here is CASSLGGRRSTDTQYF. CDR3 DNA: TGTGCCAGCAGCCTGGGAGGGCGCCGGAGCACAGATACGCAGTATTTT.

The rearrangement uses TRBV19 and TRBJ2-3; D not certain. CDR3 size: 14 residues. The V and J ends lost 1 base and 4 bases respectively, with 9 bases between them. Germline V CDR1 and CDR2: LNHDA, SQIVND (reference sequence). CDR3 in amino acids: CASSIGRSADTQYF. The CDR3 DNA reads as TGTGCCAGTAGTATAGGTCGGTCGGCAGATACGCAGTATTTT.

The chain joins TRBV9 to TRBJ2-3; TRBD2 is a possible D gene (6 bases). With 4 bases removed from V and 4 bases from J, the gap between germline ends came to 22 bases. This CDR3 contains 17 residues. The germline CDR1 and CDR2 sequences are SGDLS and YYNGEE. The CDR3: CASSPRLGGGTADTQYF. The CDR3 DNA is TGTGCCAGCAGCCCCCGGTTGGGGGGAGGTACGGCAGATACGCAGTATTTT.

The rearrangement uses TRBV5-1 and TRBJ2-3; 14 bases align to TRBD2. Trimming cost V 4 bases and J 5 bases; bases outside gene matches: 6. Germline values: CDR1 SGHRS, CDR2 YFSETQ. CDR3 length: 16 amino acids. The CDR3 DNA reads as TGCGCCAGCAGCCAGGGACTAGCGGGAGTTGGAGATACGCAGTATTTT. Translation gives CASSQGLAGVGDTQYF.